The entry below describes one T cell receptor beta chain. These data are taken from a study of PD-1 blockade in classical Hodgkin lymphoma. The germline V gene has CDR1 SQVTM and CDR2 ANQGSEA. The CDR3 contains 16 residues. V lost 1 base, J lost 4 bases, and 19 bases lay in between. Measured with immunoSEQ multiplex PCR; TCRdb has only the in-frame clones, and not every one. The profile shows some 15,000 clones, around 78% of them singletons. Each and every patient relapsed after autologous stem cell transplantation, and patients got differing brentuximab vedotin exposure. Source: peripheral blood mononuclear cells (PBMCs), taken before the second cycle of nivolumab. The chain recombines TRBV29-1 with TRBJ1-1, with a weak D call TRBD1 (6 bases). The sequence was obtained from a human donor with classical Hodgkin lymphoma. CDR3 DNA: TGCAGCGTTGAAGGGGGAGGTGGGGGGCTTGGCACTGAAGCTTTCTTT. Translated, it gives CSVEGGGGGLGTEAFF.